The source of this T cell receptor (beta chain) is a study of T cell responses to AZD1222 COVID-19 vaccine. The V gene lost 1 base and the J gene lost 0 bases, with 12 bases spanning the gap. Germline V CDR1 and CDR2: LNHDA, SQIVND (reference sequence). The CDR3 consists of 16 residues. The method was immunoSEQ multiplex PCR; TCRdb's version includes in-frame clones alone and lacks a portion of them. There are fewer than 100,000 clones in the sample; 70% to 90% occur only once, and around an eighth lies in the top ten. The chain employs TRBV19 and TRBJ1-2; a possible D gene is TRBD1 (5 bases). This specimen consisted of peripheral blood, obtained on day 0 of AZD1222 vaccination. This TCR derives from an adult in good health. CDR3 in DNA: TGTGCCAGTAGTATAGTTCCGGGACTAGCTAACTATGGCTACACCTTC. Translated, it gives CASSIVPGLANYGYTF.